This section outlines one TCR beta chain sequence together with its context. The data were obtained in a study of shared T cell receptors in the human thymus. This CDR3 has 15 residues. Germline lookup yields CDR1 SGHVS and CDR2 FNYEAQ. Trimming left V 5 bases short and J 4 bases short, with 18 bases between. Libraries were prepared by immunoSEQ multiplex PCR; TCRdb keeps only in-frame clonotypes and omits some of them. This table holds under 850,000 clones, over 75% found once. The sample was also reused in another study, on human thymus T cells. That investigation notes: Donation came from healthy Finnish infants having corrective surgery for congenital heart defects. Corrective cardiac operations yielded the resected thymus tissue. Thymic and blood repertoires appeared to show biased V and J gene usage.

The rearrangement links TRBV7-6 to TRBJ2-7; tentative D call: TRBD1 (5 bases). The receptor was derived from a boy in the first two years of life with a congenital heart defect. The sample consisted of thymocytes. The CDR3 here is CASSPRTTDGYEQYF. The CDR3 DNA reads as TGTGCCAGCAGCCCTAGGACAACCGACGGGTACGAGCAGTACTTC.